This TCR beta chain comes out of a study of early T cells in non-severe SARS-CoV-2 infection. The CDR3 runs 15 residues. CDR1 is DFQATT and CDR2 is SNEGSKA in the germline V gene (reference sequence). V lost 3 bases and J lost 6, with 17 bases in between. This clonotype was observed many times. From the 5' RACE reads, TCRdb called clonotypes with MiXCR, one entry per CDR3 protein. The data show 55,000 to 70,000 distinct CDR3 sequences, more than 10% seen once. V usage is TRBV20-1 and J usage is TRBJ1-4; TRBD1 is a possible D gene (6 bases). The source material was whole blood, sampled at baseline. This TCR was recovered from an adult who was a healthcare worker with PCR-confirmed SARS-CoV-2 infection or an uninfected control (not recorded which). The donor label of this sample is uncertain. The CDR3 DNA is TGCAGTGCTAGGTCCTTATACAGGGAGCATGAAAAACTGTTTTTT. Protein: CSARSLYREHEKLFF.